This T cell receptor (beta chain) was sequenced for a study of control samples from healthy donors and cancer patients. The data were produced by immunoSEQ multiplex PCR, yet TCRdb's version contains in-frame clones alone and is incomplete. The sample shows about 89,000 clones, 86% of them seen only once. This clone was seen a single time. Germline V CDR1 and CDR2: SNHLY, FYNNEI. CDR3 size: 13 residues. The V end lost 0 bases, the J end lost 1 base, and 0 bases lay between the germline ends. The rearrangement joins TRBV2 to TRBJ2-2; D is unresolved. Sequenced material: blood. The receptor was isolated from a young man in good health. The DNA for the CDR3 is TGTGCCAGCAGTGAAGCGAACACCGGGGAGCTGTTTTTT. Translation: CASSEANTGELFF.